The next 30 T cell receptor beta chains were all read from a single sample in a study of identical twins. TCRdb reprocessed the 5' RACE reads with MiXCR, giving one entry per CDR3 protein. The sample contains some 440,000 distinct CDR3 sequences, less than 25% of which appear only once. Another study also made use of these data, one on T cells expressing NK-cell markers.

Material: CD4+ T cells sorted from blood. Every receptor here comes from a woman between 18 and 29 years old in good health.

This clonotype was seen a few times. This chain uses TRBV7-2 with TRBJ2-5; 8 positions match TRBD2. The CDR3 sequence is 13 residues long. J gave up 10 bases and V 8 bases, and 12 bases lay outside the gene matches. Germline V gene lookup returns CDR1 SGHTA and CDR2 FQGNSA. The CDR3 sequence: CASDTGTSLIQYF. Written as DNA, the CDR3 is TGTGCCAGCGACACCGGGACTAGTCTGATCCAGTACTTC.

The gene calls are TRBV19 and TRBJ2-1; D is undetermined. V dropped 5 bases and J dropped 8 bases, with 16 bases sitting between them. CDR3 length: 14 amino acids. The germline V gene has CDR1 LNHDA and CDR2 SQIVND (reference sequence). The CDR3 DNA follows: TGTGCCAGTAGTCCTCCCGGCACGTCGGATGAGCAGTTCTTC. It yields the protein CASSPPGTSDEQFF.

V and J are TRBV27 and TRBJ2-7; either TRBD1 or TRBD2 may supply D (5 bases each). The CDR3 sequence is 14 residues long. V was trimmed by 6 bases and J by 12 bases, leaving 24 bases between them. Germline V CDR1 and CDR2: MNHEY, SMNVEV (reference sequence). The CDR3 here is CASSKPGRQKGLYF. The CDR3 bases are TGTGCCAGCAGCAAACCGGGACGCCAAAAGGGGCTGTACTTC.

The chain combines TRBV6-5 with TRBJ2-3, with 12 nucleotides matching TRBD2. The CDR3 is 17 amino acids. Germline V gene sequence: CDR1 MNHEY, CDR2 SVGAGI. V lost 2 bases, J lost 7 bases, and 10 bases stayed unmatched. The CDR3, as DNA: TGTGCCAGCAGTTACAGTGGACTAGCGGGGCCGGGTCATACGCAGTATTTT. Translating it yields CASSYSGLAGPGHTQYF.

DNA for the CDR3: TGCGCCAGCAGCCAAGCAGATGAGCAGTTCTTC. It is translated as CASSQADEQFF. The rearrangement links TRBV4-1 to TRBJ2-1; no firm D call. Germline loops: CDR1 MGHRA, CDR2 YSYEKL. Trimming left V 1 base short and J 8 bases short, with 3 bases between. This CDR3 comprises 11 residues.

This clonotype has more than one count but fewer than ten. The rearrangement joins TRBV30 to TRBJ1-5; the D gene is possibly TRBD1 (6 bases). Deletions cut 1 base from V and 3 bases from J, with 7 bases between. The CDR3 consists of 13 residues. Germline V lookup: CDR1 GTSNPN, CDR2 SVGIG (reference sequence). The CDR3 region has the DNA TGTGCCTGGAGTGGGGACAACAATCAGCCCCAGCATTTT. Protein: CAWSGDNNQPQHF.

The CDR3 DNA sequence: TGCAGTGCTGGGGGTCATAATGAAAAACTGTTTTTT. Protein sequence: CSAGGHNEKLFF. This chain joins TRBV20-1 and TRBJ1-4, with a possible D match to TRBD1 (5 bases). This CDR3 region has 12 residues. The V end lost 5 bases, the J end lost 4 bases, and 8 bases lay between the germline ends. The V gene's germline CDR1 is DFQATT and CDR2 SNEGSKA (reference sequence).

This clonotype was picked up a small number of times. The gene calls are TRBV7-2 and TRBJ2-7; 13 bases are shared with TRBD2. The CDR3 covers 16 residues. V gave up 5 bases and J gave up 1 base; unmatched junction bases: 5. The V gene's germline CDR1 is SGHTA and CDR2 FQGNSA. The CDR3 protein is CASSRPLAGGSYEQYF. The CDR3 bases are TGTGCCAGCAGCCGCCCACTAGCGGGAGGGTCCTACGAGCAGTACTTC.

V is TRBV6-5 and J is TRBJ2-7; D gene ambiguous. Germline V gene lookup returns CDR1 MNHEY and CDR2 SVGAGI. V lost 2 bases to trimming and J lost 2 bases, with 10 bases between them. The CDR3 is 14 amino acids. CDR3 loop: CASSYNVRTYEQYF. CDR3 nucleotide sequence: TGTGCCAGCAGTTACAACGTCAGGACCTACGAGCAGTACTTC.

This clonotype was counted only a few times. One end of the junction does not line up with germline, which may come from a read error. This rearrangement joins TRBV7-2 to TRBJ2-7; TRBD2 matches 15 bases. The CDR3 runs 14 residues. Germline V gives CDR1 SGHTA, CDR2 FQGNSA. CDR3: CASSLPRTSGRVSF. The CDR3 DNA follows: TGTGCCAGCAGCTTACCTAGGACTAGCGGGAGGGTTTCCTTC.

Only a few counts were recorded for this clonotype. V is TRBV19 and J is TRBJ2-1; perhaps TRBD2 as D (6 bases). The length of the CDR3 is 16 residues. Germline CDR1 reads LNHDA; CDR2 reads SQIVND (reference sequence). Deletions cut 3 bases from V and 0 bases from J, with 12 bases between. CDR3 amino acids: CASSIILARSYNEQFF. The CDR3 coding sequence is TGTGCCAGTAGTATTATTCTAGCGCGCTCCTACAATGAGCAGTTCTTC.

This clonotype was detected a few times. The chain carries TRBV20-1 and TRBJ2-1; D gene ambiguous. CDR1 and CDR2 from the germline V gene are DFQATT and SNEGSKA (reference sequence). Trimming took off 0 bases at V and 4 bases at J, with 7 bases between the two ends. This CDR3 contains 13 residues. CDR3 loop: CSARDLQYNEQFF. CDR3 sequence (DNA): TGCAGTGCTAGAGATCTCCAGTACAATGAGCAGTTCTTC.

V gene TRBV9 combines with J gene TRBJ2-2, with TRBD1 matching 7 bases. The V gene's germline CDR1 is SGDLS and CDR2 YYNGEE. This CDR3 is 16 amino acids long. After removal of 4 bases from V and 3 bases from J, the junction contained 9 bases not matched to a gene. The CDR3 DNA reads TGTGCCAGCAGCCTGGAAGGGGGCGCGGACACCGGGGAGCTGTTTTTT. Its translation is CASSLEGGADTGELFF.

In its sample, this clonotype was seen many times. The junction and the germline gene differ at one end; a read error may be behind it. This sequence joins TRBV5-1 and TRBJ2-5; D ambiguous. Per the germline V gene, CDR1 is SGHRS and CDR2 is YFSETQ. The CDR3 runs 11 residues. The CDR3 protein is CASSLAETQYF. The CDR3 bases are TGTGCCAGCAGCTTAGCAGAGACCCAGTACTTC.

This clonotype was seen more than once but under ten times. The V and J genes are TRBV20-1 and TRBJ2-3; 9 bases line up with TRBD2. J gave up 2 bases and V 5 bases, and 5 bases lay outside the gene matches. The V gene's germline CDR1 is DFQATT and CDR2 SNEGSKA (reference sequence). This CDR3 is 14 amino acids long. The CDR3, as DNA: TGCAGTGCTGTTAGCGGGGGTAACACAGATACGCAGTATTTT. As protein: CSAVSGGNTDTQYF.

J is TRBJ2-1 and V is TRBV12-3 or TRBV12-4, with D perhaps TRBD2 (5 bases). The germline V and J ends were trimmed by 5 bases and 5 bases, with 10 bases remaining between them. The CDR3 is made up of 13 amino acids. As DNA, the CDR3 is TGTGCCAGCAGTCACCGGGAAGACAATGAGCAGTTCTTC. As protein: CASSHREDNEQFF.

The chain employs TRBV20-1 and TRBJ2-5; D may be TRBD1 (5 bases). This CDR3 has 12 residues. Germline loops: CDR1 DFQATT, CDR2 SNEGSKA (reference sequence). Trimming took off 4 bases at V and 5 bases at J, with 11 bases between the two ends. The CDR3 is CSAKDHRETQYF. The CDR3 bases are TGCAGTGCTAAGGACCACAGGGAGACCCAGTACTTC.

In its sample, this clonotype was seen a few times. The chain combines TRBV11-3 with TRBJ2-1, with D possibly called TRBD1 or TRBD2 (5 bases each). Deletions cut 2 bases from V and 1 base from J, with 9 bases between. The germline V gene encodes CDR1 SGHNT and CDR2 YENEEA. The CDR3 runs to 15 residues. CDR3 loop: CASSLNGGSYNEQFF. CDR3 nucleotide sequence: TGTGCCAGCAGCTTAAATGGGGGTTCCTACAATGAGCAGTTCTTC.

Only one count was recorded for this clonotype. This rearrangement joins TRBV7-9 to TRBJ2-3; maybe TRBD2 (6 bases). Trimming cost V 3 bases and J 4 bases, with 14 bases left between them. The CDR3 totals 15 residues. The germline V gene encodes CDR1 SEHNR and CDR2 FQNEAQ (reference sequence). CDR3: CASSFGGTVADTQYF. The CDR3 nucleotides read TGTGCCAGCAGCTTCGGCGGGACGGTGGCAGATACGCAGTATTTT.

The CDR3 DNA reads TGTGCCAGCAGCTCCTCCCGGGTTGCTAACGTCCTGACTTTC. Its protein is CASSSSRVANVLTF. The rearrangement joins TRBV7-6 to TRBJ2-6, with unresolved D. Trimming stripped 4 bases from V and 10 bases from J, with 14 bases between. Looked up from germline, CDR1 is SGHVS and CDR2 is FNYEAQ. The CDR3 is 14 residues long.

For this clonotype: This may stem from a read error, because a much larger clone lies one nucleotide away. The chain has TRBV6-1 and TRBJ2-6; no clear D gene. The CDR3 contains 14 residues. Germline CDR1 is MNHNS and CDR2 is SASEGT. Trimming pared 3 bases from V and 0 bases from J, leaving 3 bases between. CDR3 DNA: TGTGCCAGCAGTGACTTCTCTGGGGCCAACGTCCTGACTTTC. Translating it yields CASSDFSGANVLTF.

This clonotype has only a few counts. The chain joins TRBV9 to TRBJ1-2, with D maybe TRBD1 (6 bases). This CDR3 has 13 residues. Germline CDR1 is SGDLS and CDR2 is YYNGEE. Trimming took off 4 bases at V and 5 bases at J, with 12 bases between the two ends. The CDR3 region has the DNA TGTGCCAGCAGCCCAAGACAGGCTTATGGCTACACCTTC. It is translated as CASSPRQAYGYTF. The entire variable domain, with the rest obtained from reference TRBV9 and TRBJ1-2, is as follows: DSGVTQTPKHLITATGQRVTLRCSPRSGDLSVYWYQQSLDQGLQFLIQYYNGEERAKGNILERFSAQQFPDLHSELNLSSLELGDSALYFCASSPRQAYGYTFGSGTRLTVV.

The chain joins TRBV7-6 to TRBJ1-3; unclear D gene. Per the germline V gene, CDR1 is SGHVS and CDR2 is FNYEAQ. V lost 1 base to trimming and J lost 1 base, with 8 bases between them. The length of the CDR3 is 15 residues. The CDR3: CASSLGSRSGNTIYF. In DNA form, the CDR3 reads TGTGCCAGCAGCTTAGGGTCGCGGTCTGGAAACACCATATATTTT.

This chain links TRBV10-3 with TRBJ2-1, with D perhaps matching TRBD2 (6 bases). Germline V lookup: CDR1 ENHRY, CDR2 SYGVKD. The CDR3 extends over 18 amino acids. The V gene lost 0 bases and the J gene lost 9 bases, with 24 bases spanning the gap. The CDR3 is CAISESRGLARPGGEQFF. The CDR3 DNA follows: TGTGCCATCAGTGAGTCGCGTGGGCTAGCGCGACCCGGCGGTGAGCAGTTCTTC.

The rearrangement joins TRBV10-3 to TRBJ1-4; 7 bases map to TRBD1. Germline V gene sequence: CDR1 ENHRY, CDR2 SYGVKD. The CDR3 contains 13 residues. The V segment lost 7 bases and the J segment 5 bases; nucleotides outside the gene matches: 4. The CDR3: CAITPGQNEKLFF. The CDR3 DNA sequence: TGTGCCATCACCCCGGGACAGAATGAAAAACTGTTTTTT.

This clonotype was seen only a few times. The V call is TRBV29-1, the J call TRBJ1-5; D possibly corresponds to TRBD1 (6 bases). Per the germline V gene, CDR1 is SQVTM and CDR2 is ANQGSEA. V was pared by 6 bases and J by 2 bases, with 14 bases between. The CDR3 runs 14 residues. The DNA for the CDR3 is TGCAGCGTGGTACAGGGAAATGGCAATCAGCCCCAGCATTTT. This sequence encodes CSVVQGNGNQPQHF.

This clonotype showed up just once. This chain uses TRBV28 with TRBJ1-5, with D possibly being TRBD1 (5 bases). The CDR3 has 15 residues. The V end lost 5 bases, the J end lost 2 bases, and 13 bases lay between the germline ends. Germline-derived CDR1 and CDR2 are MDHEN and SYDVKM. CDR3 nucleotide sequence: TGTGCCAGCAGTCACGGGGGGACGGGCAATCAGCCCCAGCATTTT. Its protein is CASSHGGTGNQPQHF.

This clonotype was seen only a few times. The gene calls are TRBV5-1 and TRBJ2-3, with 9 bases identical to TRBD2. The CDR3 covers 14 residues. V lost 5 bases and J lost 2; bases outside the gene matches: 3. Germline CDR1 and CDR2: SGHRS and YFSETQ. CDR3 sequence: CASRSGGTTDTQYF. The CDR3 coding sequence is TGCGCCAGCAGGAGCGGGGGGACCACAGATACGCAGTATTTT.

The sample holds a few counts of this clonotype. The chain combines TRBV6-4 with TRBJ2-3; no definite D call. Germline lookup yields CDR1 MRHNA and CDR2 SNTAGT. The germline V and J ends were trimmed by 6 bases and 0 bases, with 13 bases remaining between them. This CDR3 region has 15 residues. This chain's CDR3 is CASRVMGVSTDTQYF. The CDR3 nucleotides are TGTGCCAGCAGAGTGATGGGCGTTAGCACAGATACGCAGTATTTT.

V gene TRBV4-3 combines with J gene TRBJ2-7, with 8 bases fitting TRBD1. This CDR3 comprises 16 residues. Looked up from germline, CDR1 is LGHNA and CDR2 is YSLEER. J gave up 4 bases and V 1 base, and 9 bases lay outside the gene matches. CDR3 region: CASSQAWGTGVYEQYF. The CDR3 DNA sequence: TGCGCCAGCAGCCAAGCCTGGGGGACAGGAGTTTACGAGCAGTACTTC.